This T cell receptor beta chain was sequenced for a study of T cell repertoires in cytomegalovirus infection. Worth noting for this clonotype: Its antigen is as yet unknown.

Study results and limitations: There were HLA-C-restricted CMV-specific TCR beta clonotypes dominating the ex vivo response.

TCRdb independently ran MiXCR on the reads; one entry per CDR3 protein. The sample has 750,000 to 950,000 distinct CDR3 sequences, roughly 29% seen once. CDR3 size: 14 residues. Germline-derived CDR1 and CDR2 are MNHNY and SVGAGI (reference sequence). Between the trimmed V and J ends, which lost 4 bases and 6 bases, there was a span of 15 bases. This receptor was obtained from a human donor in good health (CMV status not recorded). Some clones in this sample may be carry-over from other donors' samples. The source was cultured CD8+ T cells from PBMCs, collected from culture after CMV antigen stimulation. The chain employs TRBV6-6 and TRBJ1-2; D not resolved. CDR3 nucleotides: TGTGCCAGCAGTTCCCTGGAAGGTGCCGATGGCTACACCTTC. Protein: CASSSLEGADGYTF.